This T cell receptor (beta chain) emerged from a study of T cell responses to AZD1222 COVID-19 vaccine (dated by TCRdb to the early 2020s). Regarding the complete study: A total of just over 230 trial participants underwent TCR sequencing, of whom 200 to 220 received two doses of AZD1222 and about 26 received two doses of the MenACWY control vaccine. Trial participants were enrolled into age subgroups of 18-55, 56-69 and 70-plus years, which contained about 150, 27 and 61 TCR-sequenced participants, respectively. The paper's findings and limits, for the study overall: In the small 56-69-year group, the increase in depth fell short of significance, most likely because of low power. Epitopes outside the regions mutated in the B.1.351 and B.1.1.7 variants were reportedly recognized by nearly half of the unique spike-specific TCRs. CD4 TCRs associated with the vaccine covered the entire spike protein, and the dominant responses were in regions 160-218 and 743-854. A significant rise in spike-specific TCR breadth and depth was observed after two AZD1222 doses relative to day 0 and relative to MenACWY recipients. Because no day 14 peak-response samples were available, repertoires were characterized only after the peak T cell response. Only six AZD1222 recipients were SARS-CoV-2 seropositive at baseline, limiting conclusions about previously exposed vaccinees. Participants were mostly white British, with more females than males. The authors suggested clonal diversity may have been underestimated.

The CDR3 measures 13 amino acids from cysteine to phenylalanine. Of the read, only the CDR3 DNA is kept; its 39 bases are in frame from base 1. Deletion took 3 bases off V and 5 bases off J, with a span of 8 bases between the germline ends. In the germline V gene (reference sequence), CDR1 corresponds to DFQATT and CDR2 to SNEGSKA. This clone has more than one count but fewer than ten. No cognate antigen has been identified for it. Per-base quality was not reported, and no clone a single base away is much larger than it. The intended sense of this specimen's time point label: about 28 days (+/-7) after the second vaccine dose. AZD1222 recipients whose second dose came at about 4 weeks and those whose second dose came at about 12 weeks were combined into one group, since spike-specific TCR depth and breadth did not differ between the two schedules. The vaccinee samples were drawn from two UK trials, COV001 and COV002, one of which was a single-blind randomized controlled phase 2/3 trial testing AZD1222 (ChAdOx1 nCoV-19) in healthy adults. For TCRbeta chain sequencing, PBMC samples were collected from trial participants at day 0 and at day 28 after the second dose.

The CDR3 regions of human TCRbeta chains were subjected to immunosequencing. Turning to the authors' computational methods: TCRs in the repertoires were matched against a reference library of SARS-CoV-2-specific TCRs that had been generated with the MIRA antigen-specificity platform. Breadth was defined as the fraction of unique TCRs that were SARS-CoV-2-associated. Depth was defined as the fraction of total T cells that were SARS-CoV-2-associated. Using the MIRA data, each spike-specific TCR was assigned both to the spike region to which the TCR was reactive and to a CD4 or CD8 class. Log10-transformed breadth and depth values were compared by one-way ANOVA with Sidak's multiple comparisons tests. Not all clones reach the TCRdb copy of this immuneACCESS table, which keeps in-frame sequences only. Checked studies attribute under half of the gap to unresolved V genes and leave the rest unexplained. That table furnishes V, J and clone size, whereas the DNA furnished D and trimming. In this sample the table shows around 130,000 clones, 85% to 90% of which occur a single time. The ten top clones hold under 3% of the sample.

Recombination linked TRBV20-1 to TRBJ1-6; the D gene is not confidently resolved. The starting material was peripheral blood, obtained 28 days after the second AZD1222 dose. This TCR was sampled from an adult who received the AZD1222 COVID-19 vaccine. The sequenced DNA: TGCAGTGCTAGTCGGCAGAATAATTCACCCCTCCACTTT. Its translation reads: CSASRQNNSPLHF.